This TCR beta chain came from a study of blood T cell repertoires in COVID-19. Study-level information: PBMCs, B-cell-depleted T cells, or T cells provided the cDNA or gDNA that made up the material.

The CDR3 extends over 18 amino acids. Per the germline V gene, CDR1 is WSHSY and CDR2 is SAAADI. V shed 3 bases, J shed 0 bases, and the junction held 8 bases outside the gene matches. Clones were read by immunoSEQ multiplex PCR, and TCRdb kept only the in-frame ones, dropping some. This table has some 32,000 clones, around 88% appearing once. J is TRBJ2-6 and V is TRBV10-2, with 7 bases lining up with TRBD2. Sequencing used peripheral blood. The clonotype originates from a human donor in a cohort sampled during active COVID-19. CDR3 in amino acids: CASSDLSSGASGANVLTF. The CDR3 coding sequence is TGCGCCAGCAGTGACCTCTCTAGCGGTGCCTCTGGGGCCAACGTCCTGACTTTC.